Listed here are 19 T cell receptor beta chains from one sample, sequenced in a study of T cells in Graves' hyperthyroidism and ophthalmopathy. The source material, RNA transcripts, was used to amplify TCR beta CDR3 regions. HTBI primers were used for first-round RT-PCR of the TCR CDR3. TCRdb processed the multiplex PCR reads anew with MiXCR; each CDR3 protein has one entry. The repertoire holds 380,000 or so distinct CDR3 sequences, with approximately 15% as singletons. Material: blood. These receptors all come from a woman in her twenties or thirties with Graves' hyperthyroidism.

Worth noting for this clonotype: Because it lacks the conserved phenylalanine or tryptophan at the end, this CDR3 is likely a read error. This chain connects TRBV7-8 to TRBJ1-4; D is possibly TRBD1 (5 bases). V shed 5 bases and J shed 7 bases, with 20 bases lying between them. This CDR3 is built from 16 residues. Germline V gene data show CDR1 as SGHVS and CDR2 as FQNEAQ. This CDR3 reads CASSENKQGPSEKLFI. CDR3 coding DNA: TGTGCCAGCAGCGAAAACAAGCAGGGACCGAGTGAAAAACTGTTTATT.

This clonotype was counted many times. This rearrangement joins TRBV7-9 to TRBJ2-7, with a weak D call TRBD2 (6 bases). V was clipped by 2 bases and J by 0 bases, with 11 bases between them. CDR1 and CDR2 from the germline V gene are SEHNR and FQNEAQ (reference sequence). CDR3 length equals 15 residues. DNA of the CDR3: TGTGCCAGCAGCTTAATGGAGGGAAGCTCCTACGAGCAGTACTTC. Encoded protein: CASSLMEGSSYEQYF.

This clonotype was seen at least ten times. CDR3 residues: CASSFAKNFGEQYF. CDR3 sequence (DNA): TGTGCCAGCAGTTTTGCTAAGAACTTCGGCGAGCAGTACTTC. The chain joins TRBV12-3 or TRBV12-4 to TRBJ2-7; D is unclear. V lost 3 bases to trimming and J lost 6 bases, with 15 bases between them. The CDR3 contains 14 residues.

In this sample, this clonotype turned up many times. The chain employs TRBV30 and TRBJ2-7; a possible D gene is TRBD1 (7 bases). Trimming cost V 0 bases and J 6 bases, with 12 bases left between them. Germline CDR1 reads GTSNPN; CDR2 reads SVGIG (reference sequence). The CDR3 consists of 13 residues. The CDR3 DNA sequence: TGTGCCTGGAGTGTACAGGAGGGGGCCGAGCAGTACTTC. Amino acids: CAWSVQEGAEQYF.

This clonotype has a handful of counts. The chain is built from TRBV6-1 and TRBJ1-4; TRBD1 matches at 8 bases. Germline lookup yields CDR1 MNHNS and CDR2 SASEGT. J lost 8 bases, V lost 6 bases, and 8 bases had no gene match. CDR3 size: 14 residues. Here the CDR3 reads CASSPNRGREKLFF. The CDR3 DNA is TGTGCCAGCAGCCCAAACAGGGGGAGGGAAAAACTGTTTTTT.

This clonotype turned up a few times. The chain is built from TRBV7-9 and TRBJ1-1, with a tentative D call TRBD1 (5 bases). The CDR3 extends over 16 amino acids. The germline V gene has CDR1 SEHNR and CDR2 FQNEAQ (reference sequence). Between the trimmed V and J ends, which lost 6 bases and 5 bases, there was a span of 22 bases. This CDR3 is CASSLIFGPEGTEAFF. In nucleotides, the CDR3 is TGTGCCAGCAGTTTGATATTTGGGCCCGAGGGGACTGAAGCTTTCTTT.

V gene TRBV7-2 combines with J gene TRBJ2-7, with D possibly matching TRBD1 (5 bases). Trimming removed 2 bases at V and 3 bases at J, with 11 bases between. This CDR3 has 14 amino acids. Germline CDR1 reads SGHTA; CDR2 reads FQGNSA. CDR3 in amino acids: CASSLPGRVYEQYF. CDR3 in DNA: TGTGCCAGCAGCTTACCTGGCAGGGTCTACGAGCAGTACTTC.

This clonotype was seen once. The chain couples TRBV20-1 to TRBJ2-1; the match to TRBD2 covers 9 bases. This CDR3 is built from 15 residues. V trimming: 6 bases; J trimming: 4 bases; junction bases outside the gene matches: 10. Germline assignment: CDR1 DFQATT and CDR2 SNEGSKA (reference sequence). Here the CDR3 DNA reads TGCAGTGCCACCTCCGGGACTAGCCTATACAATGAGCAGTTCTTC. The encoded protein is CSATSGTSLYNEQFF.

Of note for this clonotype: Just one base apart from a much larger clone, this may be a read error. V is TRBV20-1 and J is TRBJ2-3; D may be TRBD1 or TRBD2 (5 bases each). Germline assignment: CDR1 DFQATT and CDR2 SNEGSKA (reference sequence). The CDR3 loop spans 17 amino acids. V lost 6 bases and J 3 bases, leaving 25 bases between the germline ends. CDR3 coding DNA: TGCAGTGCCAAGCGGCCCCTCGAGAGGGGAGATACAGATACGCAGTATTTT. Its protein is CSAKRPLERGDTDTQYF.

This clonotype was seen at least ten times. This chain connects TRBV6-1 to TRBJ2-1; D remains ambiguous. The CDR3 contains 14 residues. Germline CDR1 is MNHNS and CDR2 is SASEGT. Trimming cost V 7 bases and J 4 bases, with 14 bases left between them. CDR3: CASILRWGYNEQFF. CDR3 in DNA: TGTGCCAGCATTTTGCGTTGGGGTTACAATGAGCAGTTCTTC.

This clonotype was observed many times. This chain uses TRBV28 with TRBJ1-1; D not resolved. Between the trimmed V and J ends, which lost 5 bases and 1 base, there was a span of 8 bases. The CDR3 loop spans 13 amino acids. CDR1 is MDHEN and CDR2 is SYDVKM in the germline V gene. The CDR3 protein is CASSPSPNTEAFF. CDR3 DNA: TGTGCCAGCAGTCCCAGCCCGAACACTGAAGCTTTCTTT.

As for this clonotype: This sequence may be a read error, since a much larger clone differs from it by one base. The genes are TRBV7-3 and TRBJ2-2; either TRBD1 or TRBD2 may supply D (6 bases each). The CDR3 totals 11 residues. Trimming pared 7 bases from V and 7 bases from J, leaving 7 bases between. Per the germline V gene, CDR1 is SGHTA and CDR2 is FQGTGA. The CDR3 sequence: CASKGGGELFF. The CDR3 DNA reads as TGTGCCAGCAAGGGGGGCGGGGAGCTGTTTTTT.

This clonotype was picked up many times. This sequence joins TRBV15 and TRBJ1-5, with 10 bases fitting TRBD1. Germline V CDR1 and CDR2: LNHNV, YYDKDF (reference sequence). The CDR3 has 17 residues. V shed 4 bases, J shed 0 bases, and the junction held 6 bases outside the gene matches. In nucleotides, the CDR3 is TGTGCCACCAGCATCCGGACAGGGGGGAATAGCAATCAGCCCCAGCATTTT. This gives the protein CATSIRTGGNSNQPQHF.

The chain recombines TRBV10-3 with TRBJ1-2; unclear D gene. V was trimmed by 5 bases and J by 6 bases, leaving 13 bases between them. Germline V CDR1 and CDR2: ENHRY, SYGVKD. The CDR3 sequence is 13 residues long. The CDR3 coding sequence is TGTGCCATCAGTCATCTTCCGGACGATGGCTACACCTTC. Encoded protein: CAISHLPDDGYTF.

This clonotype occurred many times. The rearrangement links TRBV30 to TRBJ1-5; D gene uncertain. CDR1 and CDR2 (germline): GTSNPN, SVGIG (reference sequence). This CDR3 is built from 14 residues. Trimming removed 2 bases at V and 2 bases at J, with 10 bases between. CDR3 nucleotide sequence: TGTGCCTGGAGTACTGGGGTCGGCAATCAGCCCCAGCATTTT. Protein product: CAWSTGVGNQPQHF. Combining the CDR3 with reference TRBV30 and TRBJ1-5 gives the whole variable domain SQTIHQWPATLVQPVGSPLSLECTVEGTSNPNLYWYRQAAGRGLQLLFYSVGIGQISSEVPQNLSASRPQDRQFILSSKKLLLSDSGFYLCAWSTGVGNQPQHFGDGTRLSIL.

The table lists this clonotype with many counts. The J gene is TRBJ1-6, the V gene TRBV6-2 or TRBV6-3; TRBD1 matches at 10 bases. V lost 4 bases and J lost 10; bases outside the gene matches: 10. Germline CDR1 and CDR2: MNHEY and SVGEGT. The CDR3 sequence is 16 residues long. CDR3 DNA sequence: TGTGCCAGCAGTTCCCCGGGACAGGGGCGCCGGTCACCCCTCCACTTT. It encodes CASSSPGQGRRSPLHF.

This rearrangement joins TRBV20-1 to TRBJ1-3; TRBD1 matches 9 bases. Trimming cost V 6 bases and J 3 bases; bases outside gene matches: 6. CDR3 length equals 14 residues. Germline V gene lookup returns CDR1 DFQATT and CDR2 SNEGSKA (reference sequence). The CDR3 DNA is TGCAGTGCCACAGACAGGGGGGGTGGAAACACCATATATTTT. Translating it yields CSATDRGGGNTIYF.

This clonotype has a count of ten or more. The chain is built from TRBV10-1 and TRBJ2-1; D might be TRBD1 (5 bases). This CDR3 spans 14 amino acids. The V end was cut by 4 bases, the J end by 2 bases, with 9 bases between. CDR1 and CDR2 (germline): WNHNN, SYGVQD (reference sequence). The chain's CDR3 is CASSGQTTYNEQFF. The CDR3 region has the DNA TGCGCCAGCAGTGGACAGACCACCTACAATGAGCAGTTCTTC.

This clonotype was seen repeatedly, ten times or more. Here the CDR3 DNA reads TGTGCCAGCAGCTTAGGATACAGTGGCCTTGGTGAGCAGTTCTTC. This gives the protein CASSLGYSGLGEQFF. The gene calls are TRBV7-9 and TRBJ2-1; D remains unclear. V lost 1 base and J lost 9, with 16 bases in between. CDR1 is SEHNR, CDR2 FQNEAQ, per germline (reference sequence). The CDR3 loop spans 15 amino acids.